What follows are 5 T cell receptor beta chains derived from one specimen sequenced in a study of T cell repertoires in cytomegalovirus infection. The antigens of these receptors remain unknown. TCRdb re-derived calls from the reads in MiXCR, one entry per CDR3 protein. The profile covers some 310,000 distinct CDR3 sequences, with 20% to 25% appearing a single time and 13% taken by the ten largest. The sample here was cultured PBMCs, taken from culture after CMV antigen stimulation. The receptor source for this set is a human donor in good health (CMV status not recorded). Some clones in this sample may be carry-over from other donors' samples.

This clonotype was observed a few times. The chain uses TRBV20-1 and TRBJ2-3; 11 bases agree with TRBD2. Per the germline V gene, CDR1 is DFQATT and CDR2 is SNEGSKA (reference sequence). This CDR3 comprises 17 residues. V trimming: 1 base; J trimming: 2 bases; junction bases outside the gene matches: 8. The DNA for the CDR3 is TGCAGTGCTAGAGTCCCTGGGACTAGCGGCTTCACAGATACGCAGTATTTT. It yields the protein CSARVPGTSGFTDTQYF.

This clonotype showed up just a few times. The V and J genes are TRBV12-3 or TRBV12-4 and TRBJ1-2; D gene unclear. The V gene lost 7 bases and the J gene lost 2 bases, with 11 bases spanning the gap. This CDR3 comprises 13 residues. The DNA for the CDR3 is TGTGCCAGCACCTTTGCCCCAAACTATGGCTACACCTTC. Encoded protein: CASTFAPNYGYTF.

The sample holds many counts of this clonotype. The J gene is TRBJ1-5, the V gene TRBV7-2, with TRBD1 identical over 7 bases. Germline assignment: CDR1 SGHTA and CDR2 FQGNSA. The CDR3 covers 16 residues. J gave up 1 base and V 3 bases, and 6 bases lay outside the gene matches. CDR3 in DNA: TGTGCCAGCAGCTTCCGACAGGGCGGGAGCAATCAGCCCCAGCATTTT. It specifies CASSFRQGGSNQPQHF.

The sample holds many counts of this clonotype. V and J are TRBV7-2 and TRBJ2-7, with no clear D. The CDR3 loop spans 13 amino acids. Between the trimmed V and J ends, which lost 2 bases and 0 bases, there was a span of 5 bases. CDR1 SGHTA and CDR2 FQGNSA come from the germline V gene. Here the CDR3 DNA reads TGTGCCAGCAGCTTACCCTACTCCTACGAGCAGTACTTC. Translation: CASSLPYSYEQYF.

This clonotype has ten or more counts. The chain employs TRBV7-2 and TRBJ2-2, with 10 bases identical to TRBD1. The germline CDR1 and CDR2 sequences are SGHTA and FQGNSA. The CDR3 is made up of 18 amino acids. V lost 5 bases, J lost 4 bases, and 13 bases stayed unmatched. Written as DNA, the CDR3 is TGTGCCAGCAGCCTCCATCCGGGACAGGGGATTCTCACCGGGGAGCTGTTTTTT. It codes for CASSLHPGQGILTGELFF.